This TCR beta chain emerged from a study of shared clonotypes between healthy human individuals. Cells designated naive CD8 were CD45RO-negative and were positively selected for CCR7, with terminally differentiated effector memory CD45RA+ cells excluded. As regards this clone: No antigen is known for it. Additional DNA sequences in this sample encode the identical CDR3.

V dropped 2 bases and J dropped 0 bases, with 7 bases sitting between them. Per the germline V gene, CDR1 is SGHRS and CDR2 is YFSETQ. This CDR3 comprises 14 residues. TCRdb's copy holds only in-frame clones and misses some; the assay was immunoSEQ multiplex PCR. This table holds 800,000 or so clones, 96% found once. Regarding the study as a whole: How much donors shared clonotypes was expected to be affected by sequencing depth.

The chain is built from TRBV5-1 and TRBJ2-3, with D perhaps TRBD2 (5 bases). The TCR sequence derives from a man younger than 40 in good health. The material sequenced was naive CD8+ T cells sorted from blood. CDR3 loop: CASSFRDSTDTQYF. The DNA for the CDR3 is TGCGCCAGCAGCTTCCGGGATAGCACAGATACGCAGTATTTT.